These 10 T cell receptor beta chains were all obtained from the same sample, sequenced in a study of blood T cells in healthy people across ages. With a J-beta primer mix and a sample-barcoded 5' primer, a second PCR ran about 7 to 12 cycles. TCRdb passed the 5' RACE reads through MiXCR, listing each CDR3 protein once. The sample contains hundreds of thousands of distinct CDR3 sequences, 20% to 30% of which appear only once. The same data also contributed to another study, on T cells of mothers and their children.

The specimen was blood. The receptors were sampled from a boy younger than 18 in good health.

V is TRBV7-2 and J is TRBJ2-1; 10 positions agree with TRBD2. Gene TRBJ2-5 matches the end of the DNA better, so the J call may be wrong. This CDR3 has 13 amino acids. CDR1 SGHTA and CDR2 FQGNSA come from the germline V gene. In DNA, the CDR3 is TGTGCCAGCAGCTCCACTAGCGGGGCCACCCAGTACTTC. As protein: CASSSTSGATQYF.

As regards this clonotype: Its ends do not fully match the called genes, so a read error is possible. The chain couples TRBV7-2 to TRBJ1-1; TRBD1 aligns across 8 bases. Germline CDR1 is SGHTA and CDR2 is FQGNSA. This CDR3 is 15 amino acids long. CDR3 in amino acids: CASSSTGARYTKAFF. CDR3 coding DNA: TGTGCCAGCAGCTCGACAGGGGCCAGATACACTAAAGCTTTCTTT. The whole variable domain, filled in from reference TRBV7-2 and TRBJ1-1, reads GAGVSQSPSNKVTEKGKDVELRCDPISGHTALYWYRQSLGQGLEFLIYFQGNSAPDKSGLPSDRFSAERTGGSVSTLTIQRTQQEDSAVYLCASSSTGARYTKAFFGQGTRLTVV.

The CDR3 DNA reads TGTGCCAGCAGTTCGTGGACAGGGATGAACACTGAAGCTTTCTTT. This encodes CASSSWTGMNTEAFF. The J gene is TRBJ1-1, the V gene TRBV28, with TRBD1 identical over 8 bases. Germline V gene lookup returns CDR1 MDHEN and CDR2 SYDVKM. V was pared by 4 bases and J by 0 bases, with 4 bases of the junction left unmatched. This CDR3 contains 15 residues.

This chain joins TRBV9 and TRBJ2-5; D is tentatively TRBD1 or TRBD2 (5 bases each). Germline assignment: CDR1 SGDLS and CDR2 YYNGEE. The CDR3 runs to 14 residues. V shed 0 bases and J shed 4 bases, with 10 bases lying between them. The CDR3 loop reads CASSVEPGRETQYF. In DNA, the CDR3 is TGTGCCAGCAGCGTAGAGCCAGGGAGAGAGACCCAGTACTTC.

This clonotype has more than one count but fewer than ten. This chain links TRBV12-3 or TRBV12-4 with TRBJ2-1; 8 bases match TRBD2. J lost 0 bases, V lost 3 bases, and 1 base had no gene match. The CDR3 contains 15 residues. CDR3 amino acids: CASSFSGVSYNEQFF. As DNA, the CDR3 is TGTGCCAGCAGTTTTAGCGGGGTCTCCTACAATGAGCAGTTCTTC.

Comment on this clonotype: This may be a read error, as it is one base from a much larger clone. This chain connects TRBV6-5 to TRBJ2-5; D possibly corresponds to TRBD2 (6 bases). The J call may be wrong; the DNA end is better matched by TRBJ2-7. Germline CDR1 is MNHEY and CDR2 is SVGAGI. This CDR3 comprises 15 residues. The CDR3 here is CASSYQGLRTYEQYF. CDR3 nucleotides: TGTGCCAGCAGTTACCAGGGACTCCGGACCTACGAGCAGTACTTC.

This clonotype has just a few counts. The rearrangement uses TRBV29-1 and TRBJ1-6, with D possibly being TRBD1 (6 bases). The germline V gene encodes CDR1 SQVTM and CDR2 ANQGSEA. The CDR3 totals 13 residues. V was shortened by 7 bases and J by 7 bases, with 14 bases between the two germline ends. CDR3 in DNA: TGCAGCGGGGGAGGGGGGGTGAATTCACCCCTCCACTTT. This gives the protein CSGGGGVNSPLHF.

This clonotype was seen a handful of times. The rearrangement uses TRBV2 and TRBJ2-1; D not certain. The CDR3 contains 12 residues. Germline loops: CDR1 SNHLY, CDR2 FYNNEI. V was pared by 4 bases and J by 5 bases, with 6 bases between. The CDR3, as DNA: TGTGCCAGCAGTGGAGGAAACAATGAGCAGTTCTTC. Translating gives CASSGGNNEQFF.

The genes are TRBV15 and TRBJ1-1; D is uncertain. The germline V and J ends were trimmed by 4 bases and 6 bases, with 18 bases remaining between them. Germline V lookup: CDR1 LNHNV, CDR2 YYDKDF (reference sequence). The CDR3 spans 15 residues. CDR3 nucleotides: TGTGCCACCAGCAATCCGGCGGGGTTTGGTTCTGAAGCTTTCTTT. This sequence encodes CATSNPAGFGSEAFF.

This clonotype was recorded many times. The V and J genes are TRBV9 and TRBJ1-2; the D is unclear. CDR1 and CDR2 from the germline V gene are SGDLS and YYNGEE. This CDR3 has 12 residues. Trimming shortened V by 0 bases and J by 7 bases, and 7 bases separated the two germline ends. CDR3 protein: CASSVGWGGYTF. As DNA, the CDR3 is TGTGCCAGCAGCGTAGGGTGGGGTGGCTACACCTTC. The entire variable domain, with the rest obtained from reference TRBV9 and TRBJ1-2, is as follows: DSGVTQTPKHLITATGQRVTLRCSPRSGDLSVYWYQQSLDQGLQFLIQYYNGEERAKGNILERFSAQQFPDLHSELNLSSLELGDSALYFCASSVGWGGYTFGSGTRLTVV.